The 8 T cell receptor beta chains below were found in one sample sequenced in a study of cytomegalovirus exposure and HLA in healthy donors. With 60 Vbeta and 13 Jbeta primers, the PCR was carried out. Repertoires were generated with immunoSEQ multiplex PCR, while TCRdb's copy carries only in-frame clones and drops some. The sample holds 35,000 to 50,000 clones; 50% to 75% are singletons and the top ten take roughly 9.4%. The sequenced material came from PBMCs. These receptors originate from a human donor in good health.

This sequence joins TRBV5-1 and TRBJ2-7, with 11 bases lining up with TRBD2. V was pared by 6 bases and J by 2 bases, with 4 bases of the junction left unmatched. The CDR3 length is 14 residues. Germline-derived CDR1 and CDR2 are SGHRS and YFSETQ. CDR3 region: CASNPSGGPYEQYF. Written as DNA, the CDR3 is TGCGCCAGCAACCCTAGCGGGGGGCCCTACGAGCAGTACTTC.

This clone showed up just a few times. The genes are TRBV7-2 and TRBJ1-4, with D uncertain. CDR1 is SGHTA and CDR2 is FQGNSA in the germline V gene. The V end lost 2 bases, the J end lost 7 bases, and 8 bases lay between the germline ends. The CDR3 is 13 residues long. The CDR3 is CASSLMGAEKLFF. Written as DNA, the CDR3 is TGTGCCAGCAGCTTAATGGGAGCTGAAAAACTGTTTTTT.

This clone was counted a single time. The chain couples TRBV10-1 to TRBJ1-2; no reliable D call. With 3 bases removed from V and 4 bases from J, the gap between germline ends came to 9 bases. The length of the CDR3 is 13 residues. Germline loops: CDR1 WNHNN, CDR2 SYGVQD (reference sequence). This CDR3 is CASSEQLFYGYTF. In DNA, the CDR3 is TGCGCCAGCAGTGAACAGTTGTTCTATGGCTACACCTTC.

The rearrangement joins TRBV7-2 to TRBJ1-6, with 9 bases identical to TRBD1. In germline, CDR1 is SGHTA, CDR2 FQGNSA. The CDR3 sequence is 16 residues long. After removal of 1 base from V and 9 bases from J, the junction contained 7 bases not matched to a gene. CDR3 in amino acids: CASSLGMGQGSSPLHF. CDR3 nucleotide sequence: TGTGCCAGCAGCTTAGGTATGGGACAGGGAAGTTCACCCCTCCACTTT.

The chain carries TRBV19 and TRBJ1-5, with 7 bases aligning to TRBD1. The CDR3 covers 13 residues. The germline V gene encodes CDR1 LNHDA and CDR2 SQIVND (reference sequence). V shed 4 bases, J shed 9 bases, and the junction held 6 bases outside the gene matches. CDR3 residues: CASSTGQYGPQHF. CDR3 sequence (DNA): TGTGCCAGTAGTACGGGACAGTATGGGCCCCAGCATTTT.

In nucleotides, the CDR3 is TGTGCCAGCTCACCTTCAGGGGAACATGGCTACACCTTC. The encoded protein is CASSPSGEHGYTF. The chain has TRBV18 and TRBJ1-2; a weak D match, TRBD1 (6 bases). This CDR3 has 13 amino acids. V lost 3 bases to trimming and J lost 6 bases, with 11 bases between them. From germline, CDR1 is KGHSH and CDR2 LQKENI.

The rearrangement joins TRBV7-8 to TRBJ2-1; TRBD2 might be the D (6 bases). Trimming cost V 1 base and J 5 bases, with 12 bases left between them. Germline-derived CDR1 and CDR2 are SGHVS and FQNEAQ. The CDR3 covers 15 residues. The CDR3 DNA reads TGTGCCAGCAGCTTAGTGGGGGGTTCTGACAATGAGCAGTTCTTC. Amino acids: CASSLVGGSDNEQFF.

The sample holds a few counts of this clone. The rearrangement joins TRBV9 to TRBJ1-5, with 10 bases lining up with TRBD1. The germline CDR1 and CDR2 sequences are SGDLS and YYNGEE. CDR3 length equals 16 residues. After removal of 3 bases from V and 7 bases from J, the junction contained 10 bases not matched to a gene. The CDR3 coding sequence is TGTGCCAGCAGCGAGGGGGGGACAGGGGTATCGCAGCCCCAGCATTTT. As protein: CASSEGGTGVSQPQHF.